The 6 T cell receptor beta chains below come from one sample, sequenced in a study of human T cells and chemical hapten exposure. This sample's time point: patch test 2, 6 weeks after DPC sensitization. Treatment defined: therapeutic diphenylcyclopropenone sensitization with weekly scalp DPC. TCRdb ran MiXCR on the RACE reads and lists one entry per CDR3 protein. The sample shows 80,000 to 100,000 distinct CDR3 sequences, over 7.5% of them seen only once. The sequencing used whole blood, collected in connection with sensitization to the hapten diphenylcyclopropenone (DPC). The receptor set was obtained from a woman aged 40 to 50 with alopecia areata. Some clones in this sample may be carry-over from other donors' samples.

This clonotype appeared a few times. The chain couples TRBV9 to TRBJ2-5; D not certain. CDR3 size: 13 residues. CDR1 SGDLS and CDR2 YYNGEE come from the germline V gene. V gave up 0 bases and J gave up 4 bases, with 7 bases separating them. Written as DNA, the CDR3 is TGTGCCAGCAGCGTAGATGGCAGAGAGACCCAGTACTTC. Amino acids: CASSVDGRETQYF.

This clonotype was recorded a few times. CDR3 nucleotides: TGTGCCAGCAGCTTAACAACTAGCGGGAGGGCCAGGAGGCAAGATACGCAGTATTTT. It codes for CASSLTTSGRARRQDTQYF. The gene calls are TRBV7-2 and TRBJ2-3, with 13 bases fitting TRBD2. The junction had 13 bases not matched to a gene; V was cut back by 2 bases and J by 5 bases. CDR3 length equals 19 residues. Looked up from germline, CDR1 is SGHTA and CDR2 is FQGNSA.

This clonotype came up many times. V gene TRBV7-3 combines with J gene TRBJ2-3; 10 nucleotides agree with TRBD1. Germline V gene sequence: CDR1 SGHTA, CDR2 FQGTGA. The junction had 2 bases not matched to a gene; V was cut back by 5 bases and J by 6 bases. The CDR3 has 13 amino acids. The CDR3 loop is CASSMGQGDTQYF. CDR3 DNA sequence: TGTGCCAGCAGCATGGGACAGGGGGATACGCAGTATTTT. Complete variable domain (other parts from reference TRBV7-3 and TRBJ2-3): GAGVSQTPSNKVTEKGKYVELRCDPISGHTALYWYRQSLGQGPEFLIYFQGTGAADDSGLPNDRFFAVRPEGSVSTLKIQRTERGDSAVYLCASSMGQGDTQYFGPGTRLTVL.

This clonotype was found many times. The V and J genes are TRBV29-1 and TRBJ2-7, with TRBD1 as a possible D gene (6 bases). The CDR3 spans 11 residues. V lost 6 bases and J 4 bases, leaving 10 bases between the germline ends. The germline CDR1 and CDR2 sequences are SQVTM and ANQGSEA. In DNA, the CDR3 is TGCAGCGTGGGGGCCTTTTACGAGCAGTACTTC. It codes for CSVGAFYEQYF.

This clonotype was counted many times. The chain is built from TRBV6-2 or TRBV6-3 and TRBJ2-3; D might be TRBD2 (6 bases). Between the trimmed V and J ends, which lost 6 bases and 5 bases, there was a span of 21 bases. Germline values: CDR1 MNHEY, CDR2 SVGEGT. The CDR3 covers 16 residues. CDR3 coding DNA: TGTGCCAGCAGGGCCGCCCCAGGAGGGGTTGGAGATACGCAGTATTTT. It codes for CASRAAPGGVGDTQYF.

This clonotype was observed a handful of times. This chain joins TRBV3-1 and TRBJ2-5; D gene unclear. Trimming removed 0 bases at V and 4 bases at J, with 6 bases between. Germline V CDR1 and CDR2: LGHDT, YNNKEL (reference sequence). This CDR3 has 13 amino acids. The CDR3 loop reads CASSQDLLETQYF. Written as DNA, the CDR3 is TGTGCCAGCAGCCAAGACCTGTTAGAGACCCAGTACTTC.